These 9 T cell receptor beta chains originate from one sample sequenced in a study of T-cell reconstitution after alpha-beta-depleted transplantation in children (TCRdb year 2016). Receptors were amplified or captured by PCR. Sequenced using an Illumina HiSeq 2500. To normalize quantification of the TCRbeta repertoire, the TCR libraries were built with molecular barcoding that relied on unique molecular identifiers. TCRdb itself trimmed the public reads at Q25 with fastp, ran MiXCR and retained productive beta chains. Rows with one shared CDR3 protein collapse into an entry with the most common genes and DNA. This sample gives about 480,000 distinct CDR3 sequences in total; under 15% of them show up just once. About 5% of the sample lies in the top ten. The sequenced sample was PBMCs from the stem cell graft donor, obtained from the stem cell graft. The receptors come from a human donor who donated a stem cell graft to a child with combined immunodeficiency.

The chain links TRBV20-1 to TRBJ2-3; TRBD2 matches at 7 bases. With 5 bases clipped from V and 1 base from J, the junction kept 9 bases outside the gene matches. The germline CDR1 and CDR2 sequences are DFQATT and SNEGSKA (reference sequence). The CDR3 length is 15 residues. The chain's CDR3 is CSAVTLRGGTDTQYF. The DNA for the CDR3 is TGCAGTGCTGTAACCCTACGGGGGGGCACAGATACGCAGTATTTT.

In this sample, this clonotype turned up a few times. J is TRBJ2-5 and V is TRBV12-3 or TRBV12-4; 7 bases match TRBD2. CDR3 length: 14 residues. V lost 3 bases and J lost 2; bases outside the gene matches: 3. In DNA form, the CDR3 reads TGTGCCAGCAGTTTCCTAGCGGTTCAAGAGACCCAGTACTTC. This sequence encodes CASSFLAVQETQYF.

This clonotype was seen a handful of times. This chain uses TRBV5-1 with TRBJ2-3; 13 bases are a match to TRBD2. CDR1 and CDR2 from the germline V gene are SGHRS and YFSETQ. V dropped 0 bases and J dropped 5; count of bases not matched to a gene: 6. The CDR3 is made up of 17 amino acids. The CDR3 DNA is TGCGCCAGCAGCTTGGAGCCGAGACTAGCGGGGGGAGATACGCAGTATTTT. Translation: CASSLEPRLAGGDTQYF.

J is TRBJ2-7 and V is TRBV7-6; tentatively, D is TRBD1 (6 bases). Germline V lookup: CDR1 SGHVS, CDR2 FNYEAQ. V lost 1 base and J 6 bases, leaving 19 bases between the germline ends. The CDR3 spans 16 residues. The CDR3 nucleotides are TGTGCCAGCAGCTTAGGTGGGGGCTGGGCTCCTAGCGAGCAGTACTTC. Residues: CASSLGGGWAPSEQYF.

This clonotype came up a few times. The chain combines TRBV7-2 with TRBJ2-7; 8 positions match TRBD1. There are 15 residues in the CDR3. After removal of 4 bases from V and 4 bases from J, the junction contained 9 bases not matched to a gene. Germline CDR1 is SGHTA and CDR2 is FQGNSA. The CDR3 DNA sequence: TGTGCCAGCAGCTCCAGGGGGCAGGGAGCATACGAGCAGTACTTC. Its protein product is CASSSRGQGAYEQYF.

The chain carries TRBV29-1 and TRBJ2-1; maybe TRBD2 (6 bases). The ends were cut back, 2 bases at V and 2 bases at J, with 13 bases in the middle. The germline CDR1 and CDR2 sequences are SQVTM and ANQGSEA. The CDR3 contains 15 residues. CDR3 in DNA: TGCAGCGTTGAATTGCGGAGGACTACCTACAATGAGCAGTTCTTC. Translated: CSVELRRTTYNEQFF.

This chain connects TRBV7-9 to TRBJ2-5, with 7 bases identical to TRBD1. Germline V lookup: CDR1 SEHNR, CDR2 FQNEAQ (reference sequence). The junction had 13 bases not matched to a gene; V was cut back by 4 bases and J by 5 bases. CDR3 length equals 16 residues. The CDR3 sequence: CASSSLGDSLWETQYF. CDR3 nucleotide sequence: TGTGCCAGCAGCTCCTTAGGGGACAGCCTTTGGGAGACCCAGTACTTC.

This clonotype occurred many times. Here the CDR3 DNA reads TGTGCCAGCAGTTTCGGCCTCCCGGAAAGTGAGCAGTTCTTC. Protein sequence: CASSFGLPESEQFF. The chain recombines TRBV12-3 or TRBV12-4 with TRBJ2-1; D is undetermined. The CDR3 runs 14 residues. V was shortened by 3 bases and J by 9 bases, with 15 bases between the two germline ends.

This clonotype was found many times. An end of the junction differs from the germline gene, which may be a read error. This chain connects TRBV4-3 to TRBJ2-2; TRBD2 is a possible D gene (5 bases). The V gene's germline CDR1 is LGHNA and CDR2 YSLEER. The CDR3 has 11 residues. The CDR3, as DNA: TGTGCCAGCGGAGACACCGGGGAGCTGTTTTTT. Its translation is CASGDTGELFF.